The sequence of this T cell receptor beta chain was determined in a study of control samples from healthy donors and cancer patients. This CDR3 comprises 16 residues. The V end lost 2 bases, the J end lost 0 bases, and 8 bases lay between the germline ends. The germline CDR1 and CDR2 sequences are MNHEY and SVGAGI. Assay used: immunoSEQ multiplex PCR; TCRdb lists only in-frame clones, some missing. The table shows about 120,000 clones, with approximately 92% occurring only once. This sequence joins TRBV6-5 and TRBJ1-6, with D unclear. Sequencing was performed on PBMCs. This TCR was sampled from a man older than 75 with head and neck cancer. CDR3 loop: CASSYHPLSYNSPLHF. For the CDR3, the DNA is TGTGCCAGCAGTTACCACCCGCTCTCCTATAATTCACCCCTCCACTTT.